This entry lists 22 T cell receptor beta chains sequenced from one sample in a study of T cell responses to AZD1222 COVID-19 vaccine. Libraries were prepared by immunoSEQ multiplex PCR; TCRdb keeps only in-frame clonotypes and omits some of them. The table includes 95,000 to 150,000 clones, around 93% detected once. Sequencing used peripheral blood, obtained on day 0 of AZD1222 vaccination. These receptors all stem from an adult in good health.

The chain is built from TRBV7-9 and TRBJ2-5; 9 nucleotides line up with TRBD1. Losses at the gene ends were 3 bases for V and 1 base for J; bases not matched to a gene: 9. This CDR3 has 17 amino acids. Germline assignment: CDR1 SEHNR and CDR2 FQNEAQ (reference sequence). The CDR3 loop reads CASSFPGQGSVQETQYF. CDR3 sequence (DNA): TGTGCCAGCAGCTTTCCCGGACAGGGGAGTGTCCAAGAGACCCAGTACTTC.

The V and J genes are TRBV5-1 and TRBJ2-2; D is unresolved. Germline V gives CDR1 SGHRS, CDR2 YFSETQ. This CDR3 contains 12 residues. The ends were cut back, 7 bases at V and 6 bases at J, with 10 bases in the middle. DNA for the CDR3: TGCGCCAGCGCCGCGGATCCCGGGGAGCTGTTTTTT. Its translation: CASAADPGELFF.

Only one count was recorded for this clone. This chain connects TRBV18 to TRBJ1-6; D not resolved. The germline V gene has CDR1 KGHSH and CDR2 LQKENI. The CDR3 extends over 15 amino acids. V lost 3 bases, J lost 8 bases, and 14 bases lay in between. The CDR3 sequence: CASSPKGSRDSPLHF. CDR3 sequence (DNA): TGTGCCAGCTCACCGAAAGGGTCCAGAGATTCACCCCTCCACTTT.

The chain links TRBV5-6 to TRBJ1-5; perhaps TRBD1 as D (5 bases). The CDR3 is 12 amino acids. Germline V lookup: CDR1 SGHDT, CDR2 YYEEEE. V was cut by 4 bases and J by 5 bases, with 7 bases left in between. The CDR3 protein is CASSQQDQPQHF. Here the CDR3 DNA reads TGTGCCAGCAGCCAACAGGATCAGCCCCAGCATTTT.

The CDR3 DNA reads as TGCGCCAGCAAGGAAGGATCAGGGATTAATTCACCCCTCCACTTT. Amino acids: CASKEGSGINSPLHF. The chain links TRBV5-1 to TRBJ1-6, with D possibly matching TRBD1 (5 bases). Trimming took 6 bases from V and 6 from J, leaving 16 bases between them. This CDR3 is 15 amino acids long. Germline assignment: CDR1 SGHRS and CDR2 YFSETQ.

Within the sample, this clone is medium-sized (0.01 to 0.1%). The chain couples TRBV7-9 to TRBJ2-2; 9 bases map to TRBD1. The CDR3 consists of 16 residues. Germline trimming cut 5 bases from V and 3 bases from J; bases unmatched to any gene: 7. CDR1 is SEHNR and CDR2 is FQNEAQ in the germline V gene (reference sequence). The CDR3 region is CASSTYRGLYTGELFF. The CDR3 nucleotides read TGTGCCAGCAGCACCTACAGGGGGCTGTACACCGGGGAGCTGTTTTTT.

The V and J genes are TRBV13 and TRBJ2-1; 11 nucleotides line up with TRBD2. The V gene end was trimmed by 2 bases and the J gene end by 0 bases; junction bases not matched to a gene: 6. This CDR3 spans 18 amino acids. Germline CDR1 reads PRHDT; CDR2 reads FYEKMQ (reference sequence). CDR3 loop: CASSLLAGGPSSYNEQFF. Written as DNA, the CDR3 is TGTGCCAGCAGCTTACTAGCGGGAGGTCCGAGCTCCTACAATGAGCAGTTCTTC.

This clone has a single count. The gene calls are TRBV7-7 and TRBJ2-2, with D possibly called TRBD1 or TRBD2 (6 bases each). V gave up 0 bases and J gave up 4 bases, with 15 bases separating them. CDR3 length: 17 amino acids. CDR1 SSHAT and CDR2 FNYEAQ come from the germline V gene (reference sequence). CDR3 DNA: TGTGCCAGCAGCTTAGCCGGGGGCGGCCCGGCCACCGGGGAGCTGTTTTTT. Amino acids: CASSLAGGGPATGELFF.

The rearrangement joins TRBV29-1 to TRBJ2-5; D not certain. The length of the CDR3 is 11 residues. Germline V gives CDR1 SQVTM, CDR2 ANQGSEA. V dropped 1 base and J dropped 4 bases, with 4 bases sitting between them. This CDR3 is CSVEVGETQYF. CDR3 nucleotide sequence: TGCAGCGTTGAAGTGGGAGAGACCCAGTACTTC.

V gene TRBV18 combines with J gene TRBJ2-5; D perhaps matches TRBD2 (5 bases). The V gene's germline CDR1 is KGHSH and CDR2 LQKENI. V was pared by 6 bases and J by 3 bases, with 11 bases between. The CDR3 totals 13 residues. CDR3 loop: CASSPSGKETQYF. In DNA, the CDR3 is TGTGCCAGCTCTCCGTCGGGGAAAGAGACCCAGTACTTC.

This clone was observed a single time. This rearrangement joins TRBV5-4 to TRBJ2-1, with TRBD2 identical over 11 bases. Germline CDR1 is SGHNT and CDR2 is YYREEE (reference sequence). V lost 1 base and J lost 8; bases outside the gene matches: 8. The CDR3 loop spans 16 amino acids. The chain's CDR3 is CASSLWISGREDEQFF. In DNA, the CDR3 is TGTGCCAGCAGCTTGTGGATTAGCGGGAGGGAAGATGAGCAGTTCTTC. Together with reference TRBV5-4 and TRBJ2-1, the CDR3 gives the full variable domain: ETGVTQSPTHLIKTRGQQVTLRCSSQSGHNTVSWYQQALGQGPQFIFQYYREEENGRGNFPPRFSGLQFPNYSSELNVNALELDDSALYLCASSLWISGREDEQFFGPGTRLTVL.

There are a few counts of this clone. Written as DNA, the CDR3 is TGTGCCAGCATCCAAGGGACTAGCGGATCCTACGAGCAGTACTTC. Its translation is CASIQGTSGSYEQYF. The chain employs TRBV5-5 and TRBJ2-7, with 11 bases that match TRBD2. This CDR3 region has 15 residues. V shed 6 bases, J shed 1 base, and the junction held 6 bases outside the gene matches. Germline CDR1 is SGHKS and CDR2 is YYEKEE (reference sequence).

V gene TRBV5-1 combines with J gene TRBJ1-1; maybe TRBD1 (6 bases). The ends were cut back, 4 bases at V and 11 bases at J, with 15 bases in the middle. The CDR3 is 12 residues long. Germline assignment: CDR1 SGHRS and CDR2 YFSETQ. CDR3 region: CASSLQGWGAFF. DNA of the CDR3: TGCGCCAGCAGCCTACAGGGTTGGGGCGCTTTCTTT.

V is TRBV2 and J is TRBJ2-5; 8 bases are a match to TRBD2. The CDR3 has 14 amino acids. V shed 5 bases and J 6 bases; nucleotides not matched to a gene: 8. Germline assignment: CDR1 SNHLY and CDR2 FYNNEI. This chain's CDR3 is CASSLLAGMKTQYF. CDR3 DNA sequence: TGTGCCAGCAGTTTGTTAGCGGGAATGAAGACCCAGTACTTC.

This chain connects TRBV7-9 to TRBJ1-1, with TRBD1 as a possible D gene (6 bases). The germline V gene encodes CDR1 SEHNR and CDR2 FQNEAQ (reference sequence). With 5 bases removed from V and 0 bases from J, the gap between germline ends came to 16 bases. The CDR3 loop spans 16 amino acids. CDR3 in amino acids: CASSPHGGSVNTEAFF. The DNA of the CDR3 is TGTGCCAGCAGCCCTCATGGGGGCAGTGTGAACACTGAAGCTTTCTTT. Full variable domain (rest looked up from reference TRBV7-9 and TRBJ1-1): DTGVSQNPRHKITKRGQNVTFRCDPISEHNRLYWYRQTLGQGPEFLTYFQNEAQLEKSRLLSDRFSAERPKGSFSTLEIQRTEQGDSAMYLCASSPHGGSVNTEAFFGQGTRLTVV.

This clone was observed a single time. The rearrangement links TRBV7-9 to TRBJ2-7; possibly TRBD1 for D (7 bases). V was pared by 2 bases and J by 4 bases, with 9 bases between. This CDR3 comprises 13 residues. Germline values: CDR1 SEHNR, CDR2 FQNEAQ (reference sequence). In DNA form, the CDR3 reads TGTGCCAGCAGCTTATCAGGGGGGTACGAGCAGTACTTC. Its translation: CASSLSGGYEQYF.

The chain employs TRBV6-6 and TRBJ2-2; D might be TRBD2 (7 bases). Between the trimmed V and J ends, which lost 5 bases and 7 bases, there was a span of 14 bases. Per germline, CDR1 MNHNY and CDR2 SVGAGI (reference sequence). CDR3 length: 14 residues. CDR3 nucleotide sequence: TGTGCCAGCAGTCCCATGGGGGGGCGCGGGGAGCTGTTTTTT. Translating gives CASSPMGGRGELFF.

This chain connects TRBV4-2 to TRBJ2-5; a weak D match, TRBD2 (6 bases). The CDR3 consists of 14 residues. V dropped 1 base and J dropped 2 bases, with 8 bases sitting between them. The germline CDR1 and CDR2 sequences are LGHNA and YNFKEQ. For the CDR3, the DNA is TGTGCCAGCAGCCAAGCCGGAGGGCAAGAGACCCAGTACTTC. This codes for CASSQAGGQETQYF.

The chain joins TRBV4-2 to TRBJ2-1; D is unresolved. There are 13 residues in the CDR3. V lost 0 bases, J lost 9 bases, and 9 bases lay in between. CDR1 is LGHNA and CDR2 is YNFKEQ in the germline V gene. The CDR3 spells CASSQDTEFEQFF. CDR3 sequence (DNA): TGTGCCAGCAGCCAAGATACGGAGTTTGAGCAGTTCTTC.

The chain carries TRBV5-1 and TRBJ1-1; 10 bases are a match to TRBD1. The length of the CDR3 is 16 residues. From germline, CDR1 is SGHRS and CDR2 YFSETQ. Unmatched junction bases numbered 7, after V lost 4 bases and J lost 1 base. In DNA, the CDR3 is TGCGCCAGCAGCGCGGGACAGGGGAAGGCGAACACTGAAGCTTTCTTT. It specifies CASSAGQGKANTEAFF.

The chain couples TRBV11-2 to TRBJ1-3; D may be TRBD1 (5 bases). The CDR3 totals 16 residues. Germline assignment: CDR1 SGHAT and CDR2 FQNNGV. Deletions cut 0 bases from V and 3 bases from J, with 12 bases between. This chain's CDR3 is CASSLDVQGGGNTIYF. The CDR3 nucleotides are TGTGCCAGCAGCTTAGATGTGCAGGGAGGTGGAAACACCATATATTTT. Variable domain in full (rest from reference TRBV11-2 and TRBJ1-3): EAGVAQSPRYKIIEKRQSVAFWCNPISGHATLYWYQQILGQGPKLLIQFQNNGVVDDSQLPKDRFSAERLKGVDSTLKIQPAKLEDSAVYLCASSLDVQGGGNTIYFGEGSWLTVV.

The CDR3 reads CASSLGTLSSYEQYF. The DNA for the CDR3 is TGTGCCAGCAGCCTCGGGACACTGAGCTCCTACGAGCAGTACTTC. The chain uses TRBV9 and TRBJ2-7; perhaps TRBD1 as D (6 bases). CDR1 SGDLS and CDR2 YYNGEE come from the germline V gene. Between the trimmed V and J ends, which lost 4 bases and 0 bases, there was a span of 14 bases. The length of the CDR3 is 15 residues.